The next 23 T cell receptor beta chains were all read from a single sample in a study of blood T cells in healthy people across ages. Using a J-beta primer mix together with a sample-barcoded 5' primer, a second PCR was run for about 6 to 11 cycles. TCRdb analysed the 5' RACE reads with MiXCR anew, one entry per CDR3 protein. The profile shows hundreds of thousands of distinct CDR3 sequences, approximately 50% of them singletons. Sequencing input: blood. The receptors were gathered from a woman aged 60-70 years in good health.

This clonotype has ten or more counts. The rearrangement joins TRBV6-6 to TRBJ2-1; the match to TRBD2 covers 13 bases. V shed 6 bases, J shed 0 bases, and the junction held 2 bases outside the gene matches. The CDR3 totals 16 residues. Germline V CDR1 and CDR2: MNHNY, SVGAGI (reference sequence). The CDR3: CASRTSGRSSYNEQFF. The CDR3 bases are TGTGCCAGCAGGACTAGCGGGAGGAGCTCCTACAATGAGCAGTTCTTC.

The chain carries TRBV4-1 and TRBJ1-5; the D gene is possibly TRBD1 (6 bases). CDR3 size: 18 residues. Per the germline V gene, CDR1 is MGHRA and CDR2 is YSYEKL. The V gene lost 0 bases and the J gene lost 3 bases, with 18 bases spanning the gap. This chain's CDR3 is CASSQEVWGPRDNQPQHF. The CDR3 nucleotides are TGCGCCAGCAGCCAAGAAGTGTGGGGGCCGCGGGACAATCAGCCCCAGCATTTT.

J is TRBJ2-3 and V is TRBV6-5; D gene unclear. CDR1 is MNHEY and CDR2 is SVGAGI in the germline V gene. This CDR3 is built from 12 residues. Trimming took 6 bases from V and 3 from J, leaving 7 bases between them. The CDR3 is CASRDTTDTQYF. The DNA of the CDR3 is TGTGCCAGCAGGGATACAACAGATACGCAGTATTTT.

On this clonotype itself: A read error is possible here, since a much larger clone lies one base away. The V and J genes are TRBV11-2 and TRBJ2-1, with D perhaps TRBD2 (6 bases). CDR3 length equals 15 residues. Germline-derived CDR1 and CDR2 are SGHAT and FQNNGV. CDR3 DNA sequence: TGTGCCGGCAGCTTAGCGGTAAGCTCCTACAATGAGCAGTTCTTC. Translated, it gives CAGSLAVSSYNEQFF. The full variable domain, with the rest looked up from reference TRBV11-2 and TRBJ2-1, is EAGVAQSPRYKIIEKRQSVAFWCNPISGHATLYWYQQILGQGPKLLIQFQNNGVVDDSQLPKDRFSAERLKGVDSTLKIQPAKLEDSAVYLCAGSLAVSSYNEQFFGPGTRLTVL.

The V gene is TRBV12-3 or TRBV12-4, the J gene TRBJ2-3, with 14 bases identical to TRBD2. There are 19 residues in the CDR3. Trimming cost V 6 bases and J 1 base; bases outside gene matches: 12. The CDR3 region has the DNA TGTGCCAGCAGGCCGGGACTAGCGGGAGAAGAGGGAGGCACAGATACGCAGTATTTT. Translated: CASRPGLAGEEGGTDTQYF.

The chain has TRBV5-4 and TRBJ1-1; D may be TRBD1 (5 bases). Trimming shortened V by 0 bases and J by 1 base, and 10 bases separated the two germline ends. The CDR3 spans 15 residues. CDR1 SGHNT and CDR2 YYREEE come from the germline V gene (reference sequence). Written as DNA, the CDR3 is TGTGCCAGCAGCTTGGATCCAGGGCGGAACACTGAAGCTTTCTTT. Protein: CASSLDPGRNTEAFF. Supplemented by reference TRBV5-4 and TRBJ1-1, the full variable domain reads ETGVTQSPTHLIKTRGQQVTLRCSSQSGHNTVSWYQQALGQGPQFIFQYYREEENGRGNFPPRFSGLQFPNYSSELNVNALELDDSALYLCASSLDPGRNTEAFFGQGTRLTVV.

The rearrangement uses TRBV10-3 and TRBJ1-5; a possible D gene is TRBD1 (6 bases). The CDR3 length is 14 residues. The germline CDR1 and CDR2 sequences are ENHRY and SYGVKD. V dropped 3 bases and J dropped 7 bases, with 13 bases sitting between them. CDR3 sequence (DNA): TGTGCCATCAGTGATGGGGGCGAGAGGCAGCCCCAGCATTTT. Its protein is CAISDGGERQPQHF.

This clonotype was observed at least ten times. The DNA for the CDR3 is TGTGCCAGCAGCTACGGACCGGGACAGGGGAAGGTAAATGAGCAGTTCTTC. Protein product: CASSYGPGQGKVNEQFF. V gene TRBV11-2 combines with J gene TRBJ2-1; 10 bases are shared with TRBD1. V dropped 4 bases and J dropped 7; count of bases not matched to a gene: 13. The CDR3 spans 17 residues. CDR1 SGHAT and CDR2 FQNNGV come from the germline V gene.

The chain joins TRBV6-1 to TRBJ1-2; D is uncertain. Germline CDR1 and CDR2: MNHNS and SASEGT. The V and J ends lost 1 base and 0 bases respectively, with 12 bases between them. The CDR3 spans 16 residues. The CDR3 nucleotides read TGTGCCAGCAGTGAAGAACCGGGCGGGACTAACTATGGCTACACCTTC. This codes for CASSEEPGGTNYGYTF.

Worth noting for this clonotype: The germline gene is not matched at one end of the junction; a read error may be the cause. The chain combines TRBV6-2 or TRBV6-3 with TRBJ2-1; 7 bases align to TRBD1. CDR3 size: 16 residues. Per germline, CDR1 MNHEY and CDR2 SVGEGT. The CDR3 reads CVSSYTGERSYNEQFF. The CDR3 DNA sequence: TGTGTCAGCAGTTACACAGGGGAAAGGTCCTACAATGAGCAGTTCTTC.

This chain links TRBV5-1 with TRBJ2-3; D remains unclear. The CDR3 has 13 residues. V dropped 0 bases and J dropped 4 bases, with 6 bases sitting between them. From germline, CDR1 is SGHRS and CDR2 YFSETQ. The CDR3 spells CASSLVGPDTQYF. Written as DNA, the CDR3 is TGCGCCAGCAGCTTGGTAGGACCAGATACGCAGTATTTT.

This clonotype has a handful of counts. The chain combines TRBV27 with TRBJ2-7; the match to TRBD2 covers 7 bases. J gave up 3 bases and V 0 bases, and 5 bases lay outside the gene matches. The germline V gene encodes CDR1 MNHEY and CDR2 SMNVEV (reference sequence). This CDR3 region has 15 residues. CDR3 region: CASSLSATSYYEQYF. CDR3 sequence (DNA): TGTGCCAGCAGTTTATCCGCGACTAGCTACTACGAGCAGTACTTC.

This rearrangement joins TRBV20-1 to TRBJ1-2, with TRBD1 as a possible D gene (5 bases). V lost 7 bases and J 6 bases, leaving 21 bases between the germline ends. The CDR3 loop spans 14 amino acids. The germline V gene encodes CDR1 DFQATT and CDR2 SNEGSKA (reference sequence). CDR3 in amino acids: CSVVSSGTPDGYTF. CDR3 DNA sequence: TGCAGTGTAGTCAGCTCTGGGACCCCGGATGGCTACACCTTC.

The J gene is TRBJ2-2, the V gene TRBV21-1; TRBD1 is the table's D call, not checked against the DNA. TRBV21-1 is tagged as a pseudogene. The CDR3 contains 17 residues. The CDR3 DNA reads as TGTGCCAGCAGCCCAGACGGGACAGGGCGTAATATCGGGGAGCTGTTTTTT. This translates into CASSPDGTGRNIGELFF.

The genes are TRBV10-3 and TRBJ1-1; weak D call: TRBD1 (6 bases). The CDR3 length is 14 residues. The germline gives CDR1 ENHRY, CDR2 SYGVKD. V shed 5 bases and J shed 6 bases, with 16 bases lying between them. CDR3 nucleotides: TGTGCCATCAGTAACACAGGGCCGAGGGCTGAAGCTTTCTTT. It encodes CAISNTGPRAEAFF.

This sequence joins TRBV5-4 and TRBJ2-4; D call uncertain. Germline V gene data show CDR1 as SGHNT and CDR2 as YYREEE (reference sequence). CDR3 length: 12 amino acids. Deletions cut 3 bases from V and 6 bases from J, with 7 bases between. CDR3 region: CASSSSSNIQYF. Written as DNA, the CDR3 is TGTGCCAGCAGCTCCTCTTCAAACATTCAGTACTTC.

The V call is TRBV6-5, the J call TRBJ2-4; D not certain. The ends were cut back, 7 bases at V and 0 bases at J, with 7 bases in the middle. Germline CDR1 and CDR2: MNHEY and SVGAGI. The CDR3 is made up of 13 amino acids. CDR3 loop: CASTSLAKNIQYF. DNA for the CDR3: TGTGCCAGCACTTCCCTAGCCAAAAACATTCAGTACTTC.

This clonotype was counted only a few times. As DNA, the CDR3 is TGCAGTGCTAGAGAGTCGACTAGCGGAAAAGAGACCCAGTACTTC. This encodes CSARESTSGKETQYF. This chain connects TRBV20-1 to TRBJ2-5, with 9 bases matching TRBD2. With V trimmed by 0 bases and J by 3 bases, 5 bases remained unmatched. Germline V gene sequence: CDR1 DFQATT, CDR2 SNEGSKA (reference sequence). This CDR3 has 15 amino acids.

Details on this clonotype: Mismatch with germline at one junction end may stem from a read error. The chain employs TRBV12-3 or TRBV12-4 and TRBJ1-1; D is unresolved. The CDR3 spans 13 residues. The CDR3 spells CVSSLGPNTEAFF. Here the CDR3 DNA reads TGTGTCAGCAGTTTAGGACCGAACACTGAAGCTTTCTTT.

The V call is TRBV12-3 or TRBV12-4, the J call TRBJ2-5; 8 positions agree with TRBD1. CDR3 length: 19 amino acids. The junction had 17 bases not matched to a gene; V was cut back by 1 base and J by 4 bases. CDR3 region: CASSLVLRSLDREGETQYF. CDR3 nucleotide sequence: TGTGCCAGCAGTTTAGTATTGAGGAGCCTGGACAGGGAAGGAGAGACCCAGTACTTC.

V is TRBV11-2 and J is TRBJ1-2, with D perhaps matching TRBD1 (6 bases). The CDR3 contains 17 residues. V was clipped by 5 bases and J by 4 bases, with 23 bases between them. Germline V gene data show CDR1 as SGHAT and CDR2 as FQNNGV. CDR3 sequence reads: CASSKYTSYRVGYGYTF. As DNA, the CDR3 is TGTGCCAGCAGCAAATACACCTCGTACAGGGTTGGCTATGGCTACACCTTC.

This chain uses TRBV7-9 with TRBJ1-5, with TRBD1 identical over 7 bases. With 5 bases clipped from V and 3 bases from J, the junction kept 4 bases outside the gene matches. This CDR3 is built from 14 residues. CDR1 SEHNR and CDR2 FQNEAQ come from the germline V gene (reference sequence). The CDR3 region is CASSTGQLNQPQHF. The CDR3 nucleotides read TGTGCCAGCAGCACGGGACAGCTCAATCAGCCCCAGCATTTT.

This clonotype occurred a few times. This rearrangement joins TRBV7-2 to TRBJ1-2; tentatively, D is TRBD1 (5 bases). The V end was cut by 1 base, the J end by 7 bases, with 22 bases between. Germline CDR1 is SGHTA and CDR2 is FQGNSA. The CDR3 covers 17 residues. The chain's CDR3 is CASSLGWDPTYSGGYTF. The DNA of the CDR3 is TGTGCCAGCAGCTTAGGGTGGGACCCTACCTATTCTGGTGGCTACACCTTC.